The 20 T cell receptor beta chains presented below share a single source sample, sequenced in a study of human T cells and chemical hapten exposure. TCRdb re-derived calls from the RACE reads in MiXCR, one entry per CDR3 protein. The table includes approximately 400,000 distinct CDR3 sequences, roughly 4.6% detected once. Described time point: pre-sensitization, week 0. Treatment indicated: therapeutic diphenylcyclopropenone sensitization with weekly scalp DPC. Specimen: whole blood, collected in connection with sensitization to the hapten diphenylcyclopropenone (DPC). These receptor sequences come from a woman in her fifties or sixties with alopecia areata. Some clones in this sample may be carry-over from other donors' samples.

This clonotype was counted ten times or more. J is TRBJ2-6 and V is TRBV7-8; weak D call: TRBD2 (5 bases). Germline V gene data show CDR1 as SGHVS and CDR2 as FQNEAQ. CDR3 length: 17 amino acids. V was pared by 4 bases and J by 4 bases, with 17 bases between. CDR3 region: CASSSDWHSAGANVLTF. The CDR3 nucleotides are TGTGCCAGCAGCTCGGACTGGCACTCTGCAGGGGCCAACGTCCTGACTTTC.

This clonotype was picked up a small number of times. The chain carries TRBV4-1 and TRBJ1-4; 9 nucleotides line up with TRBD1. The germline V gene has CDR1 MGHRA and CDR2 YSYEKL. This CDR3 region has 18 residues. With 3 bases clipped from V and 0 bases from J, the junction kept 8 bases outside the gene matches. The CDR3 here is CASSHGYRGLPTNEKLFF. The DNA of the CDR3 is TGCGCCAGCAGCCATGGATACAGGGGGCTCCCAACTAATGAAAAACTGTTTTTT.

Many counts were recorded for this clonotype. The V and J genes are TRBV25-1 and TRBJ2-7, with D possibly being TRBD1 (5 bases). CDR3 size: 12 residues. Germline loops: CDR1 MGHDK, CDR2 SYGVNS. V lost 3 bases and J lost 3, with 6 bases in between. CDR3 region: CASSDQGYEQYF. As DNA, the CDR3 is TGTGCCAGCAGTGATCAGGGCTACGAGCAGTACTTC.

This clonotype was observed many times. The chain has TRBV27 and TRBJ2-2; D may be TRBD2 (5 bases). The V end was cut by 5 bases, the J end by 3 bases, with 16 bases between. Germline V gene sequence: CDR1 MNHEY, CDR2 SMNVEV (reference sequence). The CDR3 consists of 16 residues. This CDR3 is CASSPVDLRDTGELFF. The CDR3 nucleotides read TGTGCCAGCAGTCCCGTCGATTTGAGGGACACCGGGGAGCTGTTTTTT.

This clonotype was counted ten times or more. Compared with germline, one end of the junction differs, possibly owing to a read error. The chain joins TRBV28 to TRBJ2-1, with TRBD1 matching over 8 bases. The CDR3 sequence is 15 residues long. Per the germline V gene, CDR1 is MDHEN and CDR2 is SYDVKM. CDR3 sequence (DNA): TGTGCCAGCAGTGCAGGACAGGGCTCCCACAATGAGCAGTTCTTC. This sequence encodes CASSAGQGSHNEQFF.

This clonotype was counted many times. The CDR3 bases are TGTGCCAGCAGACAGGGGGGGATCGACATTCAGTACTTC. Translated, it gives CASRQGGIDIQYF. J is TRBJ2-4 and V is TRBV12-3 or TRBV12-4, with D possibly being TRBD1 (8 bases). V lost 6 bases, J lost 8 bases, and 14 bases lay in between. The CDR3 consists of 13 residues.

The chain is built from TRBV5-4 and TRBJ2-1; D tentatively reads TRBD1 or TRBD2 (7 bases each). The germline V gene encodes CDR1 SGHNT and CDR2 YYREEE (reference sequence). The CDR3 covers 13 residues. This chain's CDR3 is CAQGGGSYNEQFF. DNA of the CDR3: TGTGCTCAGGGGGGGGGCTCCTACAATGAGCAGTTCTTC.

This clonotype has at least ten counts. This chain uses TRBV6-2 or TRBV6-3 with TRBJ1-1, with D hard to call. This CDR3 is built from 13 residues. CDR1 is MNHEY and CDR2 is SVGEGT in the germline V gene. V lost 6 bases and J lost 5, with 13 bases in between. The CDR3 DNA follows: TGTGCCAGCAGCCCCGGGATTGGGACTGAAGCTTTCTTT. The encoded protein is CASSPGIGTEAFF.

This clonotype was observed at least ten times. This chain uses TRBV7-3 with TRBJ2-7, with a weak D call TRBD2 (5 bases). CDR3 size: 14 residues. Between the trimmed V and J ends, which lost 0 bases and 2 bases, there was a span of 8 bases. Germline V gene sequence: CDR1 SGHTA, CDR2 FQGTGA. This CDR3 reads CASSLTSGAYEQYF. CDR3 nucleotides: TGTGCCAGCAGCTTAACGAGCGGAGCCTACGAGCAGTACTTC.

The sample holds a few counts of this clonotype. This chain uses TRBV7-2 with TRBJ1-5, with TRBD1 as a possible D gene (6 bases). The CDR3 consists of 15 residues. CDR1 is SGHTA, CDR2 FQGNSA, per germline. The ends were cut back, 5 bases at V and 5 bases at J, with 16 bases in the middle. The CDR3 sequence: CASSRGPLGDQPQHF. The CDR3 coding sequence is TGTGCCAGCAGCCGGGGGCCCCTGGGGGATCAGCCCCAGCATTTT.

This clonotype was picked up many times. The chain combines TRBV12-3 or TRBV12-4 with TRBJ2-3; D is unresolved. CDR3 size: 15 residues. The V end lost 6 bases, the J end lost 3 bases, and 16 bases lay between the germline ends. In nucleotides, the CDR3 is TGTGCCAGCAGACGCGTGGTGGGTGGGACAGATACGCAGTATTTT. Protein product: CASRRVVGGTDTQYF.

This clonotype occurred a few times. The rearrangement uses TRBV12-3 or TRBV12-4 and TRBJ1-6; 9 bases align to TRBD1. This CDR3 comprises 15 residues. V lost 7 bases, J lost 8 bases, and 9 bases stayed unmatched. DNA for the CDR3: TGTGCCAGCACCACTACGGGGACAGGGTATTCACCCCTCCACTTT. Protein product: CASTTTGTGYSPLHF.

There are a few counts of this clonotype. The rearrangement joins TRBV7-2 to TRBJ2-7; D is perhaps TRBD2 (6 bases). Deletions cut 5 bases from V and 13 bases from J, with 18 bases between. Germline CDR1 is SGHTA and CDR2 is FQGNSA. This CDR3 has 12 residues. CDR3 residues: CASSPATSLIYF. CDR3 nucleotides: TGTGCCAGCAGCCCAGCGACTAGTTTAATATACTTC.

The genes are TRBV7-2 and TRBJ2-3; D uncertain. CDR3 length equals 12 residues. Trimming took off 1 base at V and 7 bases at J, with 6 bases between the two ends. From germline, CDR1 is SGHTA and CDR2 FQGNSA. The CDR3 protein is CASSLEEYTQYF. The CDR3 DNA sequence: TGTGCCAGCAGCTTAGAGGAATATACGCAGTATTTT.

This clonotype turned up a few times. The chain has TRBV11-2 and TRBJ2-1; D call uncertain. The V and J ends lost 6 bases and 4 bases respectively, with 7 bases between them. The CDR3 sequence is 12 residues long. The germline V gene encodes CDR1 SGHAT and CDR2 FQNNGV. CDR3 DNA: TGTGCCAGCAGGGACGGGTACAATGAGCAGTTCTTC. Translating it yields CASRDGYNEQFF.

The sample holds many counts of this clonotype. The CDR3 DNA reads as TGTGCCAGCAGCTTAACGTTAGGGACAGGCGACAATCAGCCCCAGCATTTT. Translating gives CASSLTLGTGDNQPQHF. The chain is built from TRBV7-9 and TRBJ1-5; 8 bases map to TRBD1. There are 17 residues in the CDR3. J gave up 3 bases and V 2 bases, and 9 bases lay outside the gene matches. Germline V gene data show CDR1 as SEHNR and CDR2 as FQNEAQ (reference sequence).

This clonotype occurred a few times. The chain carries TRBV6-2 or TRBV6-3 and TRBJ1-1, with a possible D match to TRBD1 (6 bases). Trimming removed 2 bases at V and 3 bases at J, with 16 bases between. CDR3 length: 16 residues. Germline CDR1 and CDR2: MNHEY and SVGEGT. The chain's CDR3 is CASSYPQGGGHTEAFF. The CDR3 DNA follows: TGTGCCAGCAGTTACCCGCAGGGAGGGGGGCACACTGAAGCTTTCTTT.

The rearrangement uses TRBV5-1 and TRBJ2-4; 11 positions agree with TRBD2. Germline CDR1 and CDR2: SGHRS and YFSETQ. The CDR3 covers 16 residues. The J segment lost 8 bases and the V segment lost 4 bases, leaving 11 bases of the junction unmatched. CDR3 DNA: TGCGCCAGCAGCCCCGGGACTAGCGGCTTGAGGGACATTCAGTACTTC. Its translation is CASSPGTSGLRDIQYF.

This clonotype was observed a handful of times. The chain links TRBV7-9 to TRBJ1-2; D unclear. The V end was cut by 5 bases, the J end by 7 bases, with 14 bases between. The CDR3 totals 13 residues. Germline CDR1 SEHNR, CDR2 FQNEAQ (reference sequence). The DNA for the CDR3 is TGTGCCAGCAGCCACGGGAGGGCGGCTGGCTACACCTTC. This translates into CASSHGRAAGYTF.

Many counts were recorded for this clonotype. This chain uses TRBV6-2 or TRBV6-3 with TRBJ1-1; a weak D match, TRBD1 (5 bases). This CDR3 contains 18 residues. Trimming pared 0 bases from V and 0 bases from J, leaving 17 bases between. Germline CDR1 MNHEY, CDR2 SVGEGT. The CDR3 loop is CASSYSTTGEGMNTEAFF. CDR3 in DNA: TGTGCCAGCAGTTACTCCACTACGGGAGAGGGGATGAACACTGAAGCTTTCTTT.